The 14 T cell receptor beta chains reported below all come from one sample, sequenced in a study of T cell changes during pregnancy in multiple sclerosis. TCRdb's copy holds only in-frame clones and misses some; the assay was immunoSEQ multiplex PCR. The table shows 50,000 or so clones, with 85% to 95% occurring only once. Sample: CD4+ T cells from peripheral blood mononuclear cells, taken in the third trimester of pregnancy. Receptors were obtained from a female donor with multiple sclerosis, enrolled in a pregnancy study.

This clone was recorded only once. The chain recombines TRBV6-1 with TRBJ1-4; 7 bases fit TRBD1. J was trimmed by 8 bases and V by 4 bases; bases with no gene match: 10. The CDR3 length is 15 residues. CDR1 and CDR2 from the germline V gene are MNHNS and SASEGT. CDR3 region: CASSVRQGKGEKLFF. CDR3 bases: TGTGCCAGCAGTGTTCGACAGGGAAAAGGGGAAAAACTGTTTTTT.

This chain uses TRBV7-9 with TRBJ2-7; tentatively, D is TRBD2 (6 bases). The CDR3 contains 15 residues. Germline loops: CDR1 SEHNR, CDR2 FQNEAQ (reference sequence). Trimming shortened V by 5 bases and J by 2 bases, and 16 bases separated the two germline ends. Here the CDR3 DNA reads TGTGCCAGCAGCGACCTGGGACTTCTAACCTACGAGCAGTACTTC. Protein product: CASSDLGLLTYEQYF.

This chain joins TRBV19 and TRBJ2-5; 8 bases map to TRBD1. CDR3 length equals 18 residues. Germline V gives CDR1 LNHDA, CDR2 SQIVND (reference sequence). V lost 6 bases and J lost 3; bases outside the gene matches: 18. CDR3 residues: CASSLSGGRGTAKETQYF. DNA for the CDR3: TGTGCCAGTAGCTTATCAGGGGGCAGGGGGACTGCTAAAGAGACCCAGTACTTC.

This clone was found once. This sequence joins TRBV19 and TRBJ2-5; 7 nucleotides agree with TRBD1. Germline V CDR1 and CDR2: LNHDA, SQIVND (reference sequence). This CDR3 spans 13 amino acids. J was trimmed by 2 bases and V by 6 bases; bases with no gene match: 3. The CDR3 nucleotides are TGTGCCAGTAGCCAGGGACAGCAAGAGACCCAGTACTTC. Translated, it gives CASSQGQQETQYF. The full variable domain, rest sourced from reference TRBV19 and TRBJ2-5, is DGGITQSPKYLFRKEGQNVTLSCEQNLNHDAMYWYRQDPGQGLRLIYYSQIVNDFQKGDIAEGYSVSREKKESFPLTVTSAQKNPTAFYLCASSQGQQETQYFGPGTRLLVL.

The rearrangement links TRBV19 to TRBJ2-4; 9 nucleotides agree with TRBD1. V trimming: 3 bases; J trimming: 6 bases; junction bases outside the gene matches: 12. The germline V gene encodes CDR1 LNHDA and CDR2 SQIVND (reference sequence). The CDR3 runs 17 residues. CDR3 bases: TGTGCCAGTAGTATTGTGGGACAGGGAGCCTCTCCAAACATTCAGTACTTC. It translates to CASSIVGQGASPNIQYF. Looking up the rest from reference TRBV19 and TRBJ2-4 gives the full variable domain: DGGITQSPKYLFRKEGQNVTLSCEQNLNHDAMYWYRQDPGQGLRLIYYSQIVNDFQKGDIAEGYSVSREKKESFPLTVTSAQKNPTAFYLCASSIVGQGASPNIQYFGAGTRLSVL.

The DNA for the CDR3 is TGTGCCAGCAGCCAACCCGGGACAGGGTCGGCTGAAGCTTTCTTT. Encoded protein: CASSQPGTGSAEAFF. The chain uses TRBV4-2 and TRBJ1-1, with TRBD1 identical over 9 bases. Germline values: CDR1 LGHNA, CDR2 YNFKEQ. The CDR3 runs 15 residues. The junction had 7 bases not matched to a gene; V was cut back by 2 bases and J by 6 bases.

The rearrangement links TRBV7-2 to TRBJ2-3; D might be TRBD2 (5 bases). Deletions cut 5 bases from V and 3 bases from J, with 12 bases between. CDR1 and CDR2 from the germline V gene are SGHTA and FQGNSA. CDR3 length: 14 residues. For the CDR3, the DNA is TGTGCCAGCAGCCCTAATAGAGGGACAGATACGCAGTATTTT. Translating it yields CASSPNRGTDTQYF.

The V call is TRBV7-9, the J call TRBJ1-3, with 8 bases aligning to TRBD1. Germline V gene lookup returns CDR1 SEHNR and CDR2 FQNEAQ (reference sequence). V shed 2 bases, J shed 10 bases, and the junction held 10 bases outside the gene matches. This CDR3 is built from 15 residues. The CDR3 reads CASSLSGTGFYTIYF. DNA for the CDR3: TGTGCCAGCAGCTTATCCGGGACAGGTTTTTATACCATATATTTT.

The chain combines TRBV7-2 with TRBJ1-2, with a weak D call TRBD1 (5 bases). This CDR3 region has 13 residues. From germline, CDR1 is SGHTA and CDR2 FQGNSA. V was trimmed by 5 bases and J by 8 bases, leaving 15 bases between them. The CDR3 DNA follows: TGTGCCAGCAGCCCCGGGGGGTTCGGGGGCTACACCTTC. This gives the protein CASSPGGFGGYTF.

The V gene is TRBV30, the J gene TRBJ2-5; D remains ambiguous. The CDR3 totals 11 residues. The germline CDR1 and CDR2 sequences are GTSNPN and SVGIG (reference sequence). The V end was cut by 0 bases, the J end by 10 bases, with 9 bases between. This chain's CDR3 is CAWSVRGDQYF. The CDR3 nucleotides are TGTGCCTGGAGTGTAAGAGGAGACCAGTACTTC.

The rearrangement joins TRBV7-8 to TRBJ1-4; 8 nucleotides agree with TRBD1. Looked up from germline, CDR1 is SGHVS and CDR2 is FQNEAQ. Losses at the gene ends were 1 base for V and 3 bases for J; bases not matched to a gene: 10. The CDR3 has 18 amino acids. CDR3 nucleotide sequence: TGTGCCAGCAGCTTAGTCCAGGGGGCACGGGGGGCTAATGAAAAACTGTTTTTT. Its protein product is CASSLVQGARGANEKLFF.

The CDR3 here is CASSIWAGPTYEQYF. The CDR3 DNA follows: TGTGCCAGTAGTATCTGGGCGGGGCCAACCTACGAGCAGTACTTC. V and J are TRBV19 and TRBJ2-7, with D perhaps TRBD2 (6 bases). Germline V gene sequence: CDR1 LNHDA, CDR2 SQIVND (reference sequence). The CDR3 length is 15 residues. V lost 3 bases, J lost 2 bases, and 14 bases lay in between.

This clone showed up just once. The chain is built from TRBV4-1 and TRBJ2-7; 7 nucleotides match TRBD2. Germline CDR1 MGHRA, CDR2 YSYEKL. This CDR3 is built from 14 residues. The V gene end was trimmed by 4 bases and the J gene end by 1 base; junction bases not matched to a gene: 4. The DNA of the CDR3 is TGCGCCAGCAGCCGGGGAGCGGGGTCCTACGAGCAGTACTTC. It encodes CASSRGAGSYEQYF.

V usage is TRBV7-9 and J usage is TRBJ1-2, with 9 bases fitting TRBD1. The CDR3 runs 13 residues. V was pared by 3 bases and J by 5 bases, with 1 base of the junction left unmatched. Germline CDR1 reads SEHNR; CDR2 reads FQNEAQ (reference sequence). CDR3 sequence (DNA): TGTGCCAGCAGCTTCGGACAGGGGTATGGCTACACCTTC. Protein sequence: CASSFGQGYGYTF.